One and the same sample provided the 19 T cell receptor beta chains below, sequenced in a study of shared clonotypes between healthy human individuals. Clones were read by immunoSEQ multiplex PCR, and TCRdb kept only the in-frame ones, dropping some. The data show about 1.5 million clones, with around 98% seen just once and approximately 0.45% held by the top ten. Material for sequencing was naive CD4+ T cells sorted from blood. Subset indicated: CD45RA+ positively selected. These receptors were collected from a young man in good health.

Note on this clone: The same CDR3 can be traced to other DNA sequences in this sample. CDR3 region: CASSSRYEQYF. The CDR3 DNA sequence: TGTGCCAGTTCGTCGAGGTACGAGCAGTACTTC. The chain has TRBV19 and TRBJ2-7; no clear D. This CDR3 region has 11 residues. CDR1 is LNHDA, CDR2 SQIVND, per germline (reference sequence). Trimming cost V 8 bases and J 4 bases, with 9 bases left between them.

The chain is built from TRBV28 and TRBJ1-1; 7 nucleotides line up with TRBD1. The germline V gene encodes CDR1 MDHEN and CDR2 SYDVKM. CDR3 length equals 15 residues. V shed 5 bases, J shed 1 base, and the junction held 7 bases outside the gene matches. The CDR3 DNA follows: TGTGCCAGCAGTCCCCCCGGGACAGCGAACACTGAAGCTTTCTTT. It codes for CASSPPGTANTEAFF.

This chain joins TRBV5-4 and TRBJ2-1; D remains unclear. Germline CDR1 SGHNT, CDR2 YYREEE (reference sequence). V shed 4 bases and J shed 1 base, with 9 bases lying between them. The CDR3 loop spans 14 amino acids. In nucleotides, the CDR3 is TGTGCCAGCAGCCCGTCATTATCCTACAATGAGCAGTTCTTC. Protein sequence: CASSPSLSYNEQFF.

The chain is built from TRBV30 and TRBJ1-2; D gene ambiguous. This CDR3 spans 12 amino acids. Per the germline V gene, CDR1 is GTSNPN and CDR2 is SVGIG (reference sequence). With 2 bases removed from V and 0 bases from J, the gap between germline ends came to 4 bases. The CDR3 coding sequence is TGTGCCTGGAGTACAGCTAACTATGGCTACACCTTC. This encodes CAWSTANYGYTF.

V and J are TRBV18 and TRBJ2-4; 11 bases align to TRBD2. V was clipped by 1 base and J by 8 bases; unmatched bases: 7. Germline lookup yields CDR1 KGHSH and CDR2 LQKENI. The CDR3 has 16 amino acids. The DNA of the CDR3 is TGTGCCAGCTCACCACTAGCGGGAGGGCCGGGAGACATTCAGTACTTC. It codes for CASSPLAGGPGDIQYF.

The CDR3 DNA follows: TGTGCCAGCAGCCCAGGACAGTTGAACACTGAAGCTTTCTTT. Its translation is CASSPGQLNTEAFF. The chain employs TRBV7-8 and TRBJ1-1; D perhaps matches TRBD1 (6 bases). The V and J ends lost 5 bases and 0 bases respectively, with 10 bases between them. Germline V gene lookup returns CDR1 SGHVS and CDR2 FQNEAQ. This CDR3 spans 14 amino acids.

This clone was seen a few times. V usage is TRBV9 and J usage is TRBJ1-1; unclear D gene. With 2 bases removed from V and 1 base from J, the gap between germline ends came to 9 bases. The CDR3 contains 14 residues. Germline values: CDR1 SGDLS, CDR2 YYNGEE. The CDR3 region is CASSVKSGNTEAFF. CDR3 nucleotide sequence: TGTGCCAGCAGCGTGAAATCGGGGAACACTGAAGCTTTCTTT.

The V call is TRBV5-1, the J call TRBJ2-3, with TRBD2 identical over 8 bases. J lost 5 bases, V lost 4 bases, and 9 bases had no gene match. Germline CDR1 SGHRS, CDR2 YFSETQ. This CDR3 has 15 amino acids. The CDR3 spells CASSIGLAVGDTQYF. The CDR3 DNA sequence: TGCGCCAGCAGCATTGGACTAGCTGTTGGAGATACGCAGTATTTT. The full variable domain, in which reference TRBV5-1 and TRBJ2-3 provide the parts outside the CDR3, is KAGVTQTPRYLIKTRGQQVTLSCSPISGHRSVSWYQQTPGQGLQFLFEYFSETQRNKGNFPGRFSGRQFSNSRSEMNVSTLELGDSALYLCASSIGLAVGDTQYFGPGTRLTVL.

The chain recombines TRBV19 with TRBJ2-2; TRBD2 agrees at 13 bases. With 5 bases clipped from V and 1 base from J, the junction kept 10 bases outside the gene matches. The CDR3 contains 19 residues. CDR1 is LNHDA and CDR2 is SQIVND in the germline V gene (reference sequence). CDR3 nucleotide sequence: TGTGCCAGTAGTTTACCGGGACTAGCGGGAATCAAGAACACCGGGGAGCTGTTTTTT. It is translated as CASSLPGLAGIKNTGELFF.

The CDR3 nucleotides are TGCAGCGTCGCCTCCGGGACAGTGGGCTACAATGAGCAGTTCTTC. This codes for CSVASGTVGYNEQFF. This chain links TRBV29-1 with TRBJ2-1; 7 bases align to TRBD1. The CDR3 is made up of 15 amino acids. J was trimmed by 3 bases and V by 6 bases; bases with no gene match: 11. CDR1 and CDR2 (germline): SQVTM, ANQGSEA.

The V call is TRBV5-1, the J call TRBJ2-1; D ambiguous. Germline V lookup: CDR1 SGHRS, CDR2 YFSETQ. V was shortened by 0 bases and J by 2 bases, with 9 bases between the two germline ends. The CDR3 sequence is 15 residues long. The CDR3 is CASSLATLTYNEQFF. CDR3 sequence (DNA): TGCGCCAGCAGCTTGGCCACCCTCACCTACAATGAGCAGTTCTTC.

The chain uses TRBV18 and TRBJ2-3; TRBD2 is a possible D gene (6 bases). From germline, CDR1 is KGHSH and CDR2 LQKENI. This CDR3 is built from 16 residues. Trimming stripped 3 bases from V and 0 bases from J, with 13 bases between. This CDR3 is CASSPLAPQSTDTQYF. In nucleotides, the CDR3 is TGTGCCAGCTCACCCCTAGCGCCACAGAGCACAGATACGCAGTATTTT.

The V and J genes are TRBV11-3 and TRBJ2-5, with 9 bases aligning to TRBD1. The CDR3 length is 13 residues. Germline values: CDR1 SGHNT, CDR2 YENEEA. The V gene end was trimmed by 1 base and the J gene end by 11 bases; junction bases not matched to a gene: 5. The CDR3 DNA is TGTGCCAGCAGCTTAGTAACAGGGGGCAGTCAGTACTTC. Amino acid sequence: CASSLVTGGSQYF.

The J gene is TRBJ2-1, the V gene TRBV30; D may correspond to TRBD1 or TRBD2 (5 bases each). This CDR3 has 17 amino acids. Germline V gives CDR1 GTSNPN, CDR2 SVGIG (reference sequence). Between the trimmed V and J ends, which lost 3 bases and 2 bases, there was a span of 20 bases. The CDR3 loop reads CAWSDRRGGGAYNEQFF. CDR3 in DNA: TGTGCCTGGAGCGACCGTCGGGGCGGAGGTGCCTACAATGAGCAGTTCTTC. Using reference TRBV30 and TRBJ2-1 for the parts outside the CDR3, the full variable domain is SQTIHQWPATLVQPVGSPLSLECTVEGTSNPNLYWYRQAAGRGLQLLFYSVGIGQISSEVPQNLSASRPQDRQFILSSKKLLLSDSGFYLCAWSDRRGGGAYNEQFFGPGTRLTVL.

This chain uses TRBV19 with TRBJ1-4, with TRBD1 as a possible D gene (6 bases). V lost 3 bases, J lost 0 bases, and 17 bases lay in between. The CDR3 runs to 18 residues. From germline, CDR1 is LNHDA and CDR2 SQIVND (reference sequence). This CDR3 is CASSIPWDIAATNEKLFF. The CDR3 region has the DNA TGTGCCAGTAGTATCCCTTGGGACATAGCTGCAACTAATGAAAAACTGTTTTTT.

The chain employs TRBV5-6 and TRBJ2-7; 8 bases agree with TRBD1. The CDR3 contains 16 residues. The germline V gene encodes CDR1 SGHDT and CDR2 YYEEEE. V shed 3 bases, J shed 1 base, and the junction held 9 bases outside the gene matches. The CDR3 DNA is TGTGCCAGCAGCTCCCCGGGACAGGATCCTTCCTACGAGCAGTACTTC. This encodes CASSSPGQDPSYEQYF.

The chain links TRBV5-1 to TRBJ2-5, with D unresolved. Between the trimmed V and J ends, which lost 3 bases and 2 bases, there was a span of 8 bases. The germline CDR1 and CDR2 sequences are SGHRS and YFSETQ. This CDR3 spans 13 amino acids. Written as DNA, the CDR3 is TGCGCCAGCAGCTACAATGGGCAAGAGACCCAGTACTTC. The encoded protein is CASSYNGQETQYF.

This clone was counted a single time. The rearrangement uses TRBV30 and TRBJ2-1; D gene unclear. V lost 3 bases to trimming and J lost 6 bases, with 24 bases between them. The germline V gene has CDR1 GTSNPN and CDR2 SVGIG (reference sequence). CDR3 length: 17 amino acids. The CDR3 is CAWRVPLKRSSRNEQFF. CDR3 nucleotides: TGTGCCTGGAGGGTGCCCCTGAAAAGGTCGAGTCGCAATGAGCAGTTCTTC.

V is TRBV5-1 and J is TRBJ2-1; tentatively, D is TRBD1 or TRBD2 (5 bases each). The germline CDR1 and CDR2 sequences are SGHRS and YFSETQ. This CDR3 is built from 15 residues. V gave up 2 bases and J gave up 8 bases, with 17 bases separating them. The CDR3 DNA is TGCGCCAGCAGCTTTACACCGGGGCCGGGACATGAGCAGTTCTTC. It is translated as CASSFTPGPGHEQFF. The full variable domain, in which reference TRBV5-1 and TRBJ2-1 provide the parts outside the CDR3, is KAGVTQTPRYLIKTRGQQVTLSCSPISGHRSVSWYQQTPGQGLQFLFEYFSETQRNKGNFPGRFSGRQFSNSRSEMNVSTLELGDSALYLCASSFTPGPGHEQFFGPGTRLTVL.